The 27 T cell receptor beta chains below all came from one sample that was sequenced in a study of neurological immune-mediated disorders. MiXCR, applied by TCRdb to the 5' RACE reads, yields one record per CDR3 protein. Here the sample spans about 65,000 distinct CDR3 sequences, under 5% being singletons. The specimen sequenced was PBMCs. The source is a middle-aged man with multiple sclerosis.

This clonotype showed up many times. The chain recombines TRBV6-5 with TRBJ2-2, with D tentatively TRBD2 (5 bases). From germline, CDR1 is MNHEY and CDR2 SVGAGI. V was clipped by 5 bases and J by 2 bases, with 21 bases between them. There are 18 residues in the CDR3. In DNA form, the CDR3 reads TGTGCCAGCAGTGAAACAACCGGGATCCCTTTTAACACCGGGGAGCTGTTTTTT. This encodes CASSETTGIPFNTGELFF.

This clonotype was picked up many times. The chain uses TRBV3-1 and TRBJ1-1; weak D call: TRBD1 (6 bases). The V and J ends lost 4 bases and 1 base respectively, with 13 bases between them. CDR3 length equals 15 residues. The V gene's germline CDR1 is LGHDT and CDR2 YNNKEL (reference sequence). The CDR3 sequence is CASSLRATGNTEAFF. The CDR3 nucleotides are TGTGCCAGCAGCCTCCGGGCGACAGGGAACACTGAAGCTTTCTTT.

This clonotype appeared many times. The V and J genes are TRBV28 and TRBJ2-3; D may correspond to TRBD1 or TRBD2 (5 bases each). Trimming cost V 5 bases and J 6 bases, with 15 bases left between them. Germline V lookup: CDR1 MDHEN, CDR2 SYDVKM. The CDR3 is 14 amino acids. Here the CDR3 reads CASSPPGPMDTQYF. CDR3 sequence (DNA): TGTGCCAGCAGTCCCCCGGGGCCTATGGATACGCAGTATTTT.

This clonotype was found many times. This chain uses TRBV25-1 with TRBJ1-1; D gene uncertain. CDR3 length equals 15 residues. Germline V gives CDR1 MGHDK, CDR2 SYGVNS. Between the trimmed V and J ends, which lost 3 bases and 0 bases, there was a span of 11 bases. In DNA, the CDR3 is TGTGCCAGCAGTGACCCGGGCAGCTTGAACACTGAAGCTTTCTTT. This encodes CASSDPGSLNTEAFF.

This clonotype has a count of ten or more. This sequence joins TRBV7-2 and TRBJ2-5; D could derive from TRBD1 or TRBD2 (5 bases each). The CDR3 length is 15 residues. The V gene's germline CDR1 is SGHTA and CDR2 FQGNSA. The germline V and J ends were trimmed by 5 bases and 5 bases, with 18 bases remaining between them. The CDR3 DNA reads TGTGCCAGCAGCCCCGTACAGCCCGGGACGGAGACCCAGTACTTC. This encodes CASSPVQPGTETQYF.

This clonotype has a count of ten or more. The rearrangement joins TRBV5-1 to TRBJ2-7, with 7 positions matching TRBD1. Germline V lookup: CDR1 SGHRS, CDR2 YFSETQ. The CDR3 extends over 13 amino acids. V lost 3 bases to trimming and J lost 0 bases; unmatched junction nucleotides: 0. The CDR3 region has the DNA TGCGCCAGCAGCTGGACAGGCTCCTACGAGCAGTACTTC. Translation gives CASSWTGSYEQYF.

This clonotype was recorded a few times. V is TRBV20-1 and J is TRBJ2-7, with 10 bases fitting TRBD1. V lost 5 bases to trimming and J lost 5 bases; unmatched junction nucleotides: 0. CDR1 DFQATT and CDR2 SNEGSKA come from the germline V gene (reference sequence). The CDR3 length is 11 residues. CDR3 nucleotide sequence: TGCAGTGCTGACAGGGGGCACGAGCAGTACTTC. This gives the protein CSADRGHEQYF.

With respect to this clonotype: This may be a read error, as it is one base from a much larger clone. The chain couples TRBV6-2 or TRBV6-3 to TRBJ2-6; 7 bases agree with TRBD1. Germline-derived CDR1 and CDR2 are MNHEY and SVGEGT. There are 16 residues in the CDR3. CDR3: CASSYGQASGANVQTF. The CDR3 DNA is TGTGCCAGCAGTTACGGACAGGCCTCTGGGGCCAACGTCCAGACTTTC.

A remark on this clonotype: Given a much more abundant clone one base away, this may be a read error. The rearrangement links TRBV15 to TRBJ1-2; D gene unclear. Germline CDR1 and CDR2: LNHNV and YYDKDF (reference sequence). The V and J ends lost 1 base and 8 bases respectively, with 17 bases between them. CDR3 size: 15 residues. CDR3 sequence: CATSRVMADTEGYTF. The CDR3 DNA reads as TGTGCCACCAGCAGAGTTATGGCTGATACTGAAGGCTACACCTTC.

This clonotype came up many times. This chain links TRBV18 with TRBJ2-3; 9 nucleotides match TRBD2. Germline V gene data show CDR1 as KGHSH and CDR2 as LQKENI. Trimming removed 3 bases from V and 5 bases from J; junction bases left unmatched: 12. The CDR3 has 17 residues. For the CDR3, the DNA is TGTGCCAGCTCACCGGATCCGGGACTAGCTCGACAAGATACGCAGTATTTT. This encodes CASSPDPGLARQDTQYF.

This clonotype was detected only a few times. V is TRBV20-1 and J is TRBJ2-5; D ambiguous. There are 12 residues in the CDR3. Trimming took 4 bases from V and 8 from J, leaving 14 bases between them. CDR1 and CDR2 from the germline V gene are DFQATT and SNEGSKA (reference sequence). The CDR3 DNA is TGCAGTGCTACCAAAACCTCTCATACCCAGTACTTC. Protein sequence: CSATKTSHTQYF.

This clonotype came up many times. The V call is TRBV9, the J call TRBJ1-3; possibly TRBD1 for D (6 bases). From germline, CDR1 is SGDLS and CDR2 YYNGEE. This CDR3 spans 13 amino acids. V gave up 5 bases and J gave up 11 bases, with 17 bases separating them. Written as DNA, the CDR3 is TGTGCCAGCAGTCCGACAGGCAATGTCCCCATATATTTT. It yields the protein CASSPTGNVPIYF. The variable domain in full, with the rest retrieved from reference TRBV9 and TRBJ1-3, is DSGVTQTPKHLITATGQRVTLRCSPRSGDLSVYWYQQSLDQGLQFLIQYYNGEERAKGNILERFSAQQFPDLHSELNLSSLELGDSALYFCASSPTGNVPIYFGEGSWLTVV.

In its sample, this clonotype was seen many times. This chain's CDR3 is CATSDLAAPPAGLTEAFF. The CDR3 DNA is TGTGCCACCAGTGACCTGGCGGCTCCCCCCGCCGGTTTGACAGAAGCTTTCTTT. The rearrangement uses TRBV24-1 and TRBJ1-1; D gene unclear. The CDR3 contains 18 residues. The V gene lost 4 bases and the J gene lost 8 bases, with 28 bases spanning the gap. CDR1 is KGHDR, CDR2 SFDVKD, per germline.

This clonotype occurred many times. This chain uses TRBV7-2 with TRBJ1-6; a possible D gene is TRBD1 (6 bases). The CDR3 contains 16 residues. Trimming stripped 5 bases from V and 5 bases from J, with 16 bases between. Germline CDR1 reads SGHTA; CDR2 reads FQGNSA. The CDR3 is CASSLDRLRHNSPLHF. The CDR3 DNA is TGTGCCAGCAGCCTCGACAGGCTTCGACATAATTCACCCCTCCACTTT.

This clonotype has more than one count but fewer than ten. CDR3 DNA: TGTGCCAGCAGCCCTATTCGTACCGAGACAGGGGCTAACTATGGCTACACCTTC. It encodes CASSPIRTETGANYGYTF. J is TRBJ1-2 and V is TRBV7-2; 8 positions match TRBD1. Losses at the gene ends were 5 bases for V and 0 bases for J; bases not matched to a gene: 14. Germline-derived CDR1 and CDR2 are SGHTA and FQGNSA. This CDR3 is 18 amino acids long.

This clonotype was found a few times. V gene TRBV27 combines with J gene TRBJ2-5; D not resolved. The germline V gene has CDR1 MNHEY and CDR2 SMNVEV (reference sequence). The CDR3 is made up of 15 amino acids. The V end lost 5 bases, the J end lost 8 bases, and 21 bases lay between the germline ends. For the CDR3, the DNA is TGTGCCAGCAGTCCGACCACAACCGACGACCGAACCCAGTACTTC. This sequence encodes CASSPTTTDDRTQYF.

In this sample, this clonotype turned up a few times. Just one base apart from a much larger clone, this may be a read error. V and J are TRBV4-1 and TRBJ2-3; D is unclear. The V end lost 6 bases, the J end lost 5 bases, and 6 bases lay between the germline ends. The V gene's germline CDR1 is MGHRA and CDR2 YSYEKL. The CDR3 covers 11 residues. CDR3 protein: CASRGIDTQYF. The CDR3 nucleotides read TGCGCCAGCAGAGGGATAGATACGCAGTATTTT.

V gene TRBV19 combines with J gene TRBJ2-3, with no clear D. The germline V and J ends were trimmed by 3 bases and 0 bases, with 7 bases remaining between them. The CDR3 is 14 residues long. The germline gives CDR1 LNHDA, CDR2 SQIVND (reference sequence). DNA of the CDR3: TGTGCCAGTAGTATCGGTTCTAGCACAGATACGCAGTATTTT. Amino acid sequence: CASSIGSSTDTQYF.

This clonotype has at least ten counts. One junction end disagrees with the germline gene, perhaps due to a read error. The rearrangement uses TRBV28 and TRBJ1-5; the match to TRBD1 covers 7 bases. The CDR3 is 15 amino acids. Germline V CDR1 and CDR2: MDHEN, SYDVKM. The CDR3 sequence: CASSLRDRLNQPQNF. The DNA for the CDR3 is TGTGCCAGCAGTTTAAGGGACAGATTAAATCAGCCCCAGAATTTT.

This clonotype was found many times. The chain carries TRBV20-1 and TRBJ1-5, with D hard to call. Trimming shortened V by 0 bases and J by 0 bases, and 3 bases separated the two germline ends. Germline V gene sequence: CDR1 DFQATT, CDR2 SNEGSKA (reference sequence). The CDR3 contains 13 residues. The CDR3 reads CSAREDSNQPQHF. CDR3 DNA sequence: TGCAGTGCTAGAGAGGATAGCAATCAGCCCCAGCATTTT.

This clonotype showed up just a few times. CDR3 sequence reads: CASKAGTGVNQPQHF. CDR3 coding DNA: TGTGCCAGCAAGGCCGGGACAGGGGTTAATCAGCCCCAGCATTTT. The chain uses TRBV2 and TRBJ1-5; 10 bases agree with TRBD1. CDR1 and CDR2 (germline): SNHLY, FYNNEI. After removal of 7 bases from V and 4 bases from J, the junction contained 7 bases not matched to a gene. The CDR3 is 15 amino acids.

This clonotype was counted ten times or more. The chain recombines TRBV5-5 with TRBJ2-3, with 8 bases aligning to TRBD2. The CDR3 has 16 amino acids. Trimming at V came to 4 bases and at J to 2 bases, leaving 9 bases not matched to a gene. Germline-derived CDR1 and CDR2 are SGHKS and YYEKEE (reference sequence). Here the CDR3 DNA reads TGTGCCAGCAGCCAATACGGTAGCGGGGTCACAGATACGCAGTATTTT. This codes for CASSQYGSGVTDTQYF.

This clonotype was recorded at least ten times. V is TRBV4-1 and J is TRBJ2-3, with D hard to call. V was cut by 4 bases and J by 0 bases, with 14 bases left in between. The CDR3 has 16 amino acids. Germline V gene lookup returns CDR1 MGHRA and CDR2 YSYEKL. The DNA of the CDR3 is TGCGCCAGCAGCCTTGGGCCAGGTATCAGCACAGATACGCAGTATTTT. It yields the protein CASSLGPGISTDTQYF.

This clonotype has a count of ten or more. The chain employs TRBV20-1 and TRBJ2-7; D is unresolved. Germline V lookup: CDR1 DFQATT, CDR2 SNEGSKA (reference sequence). V lost 6 bases and J 5 bases, leaving 8 bases between the germline ends. The CDR3 covers 10 residues. The CDR3 bases are TGCAGTGCCGTCGCGGACGAGCAGTACTTC. Its translation: CSAVADEQYF.

This clonotype was picked up a small number of times. A much bigger clone sits one base away, suggesting this may be a read error. This sequence joins TRBV12-3 or TRBV12-4 and TRBJ1-1; weak D call: TRBD1 (5 bases). CDR3 size: 14 residues. V was trimmed by 6 bases and J by 4 bases, leaving 15 bases between them. CDR3 in DNA: TGTGCCAGCAGCCCCGTGACAGAGGGCACTGAAGCTTTCTTT. This gives the protein CASSPVTEGTEAFF.

This clonotype was detected ten times or more. V is TRBV7-2 and J is TRBJ2-1; 9 bases map to TRBD2. Germline lookup yields CDR1 SGHTA and CDR2 FQGNSA. The length of the CDR3 is 16 residues. V dropped 3 bases and J dropped 2; count of bases not matched to a gene: 5. The CDR3 nucleotides read TGTGCCAGCAGCTTTGTTGCTAGCGGGGCCTACAATGAGCAGTTCTTC. It specifies CASSFVASGAYNEQFF.

This clonotype was detected only a few times. Its ends do not fully match the called genes, so a read error is possible. In DNA form, the CDR3 reads TGTGCCAGCTCCCGGGGCCAGGGAGGTACCCCTCAGGCCCAGCATTTT. Residues: CASSRGQGGTPQAQHF. The chain uses TRBV18 and TRBJ1-5, with D perhaps matching TRBD1 (5 bases). The CDR3 extends over 16 amino acids. The germline V gene has CDR1 KGHSH and CDR2 LQKENI.